Following are 19 T cell receptor beta chains from one sample sequenced in a study of vaccination and CD4 T cells after COVID-19 (dated 2022 in TCRdb). Libraries were built with PCR. Sequencing instrument: Illumina iSeq 100. At the Johns Hopkins FTIC core, DNA from the cultured CD4+ T cells underwent TCR sequencing with the Oncomine TCR Beta short-read assay. TCRdb reran the public reads through fastp at Q25 and MiXCR, keeping productive beta chains. Under each unique CDR3 protein, matching rows form one entry showing the most common genes and DNA. The sample yields 15,000 or so distinct CDR3 sequences; 54% were counted once. The ten top clones hold 16% of the sample. Explained via the paper, the time point label denotes: late sampling 161 to 241 days after vaccination in a few convalescent patients. The treatment or condition label of this sample denotes: approximately 11-day PBMC culture with coronavirus spike peptide pools or control peptides (ViraFEST assay).

Their antigens are not known. The input for sequencing was CD4+ T cells from blood, cultured in vitro, taken about 7 months after SARS-CoV-2 vaccination. These receptors were taken from a human donor who had recovered from COVID-19.

The gene calls are TRBV7-9 and TRBJ2-2, with D possibly being TRBD1 or TRBD2 (5 bases each). Trimming took 2 bases from V and 7 from J, leaving 8 bases between them. This CDR3 is built from 13 residues. Germline V lookup: CDR1 SEHNR, CDR2 FQNEAQ (reference sequence). CDR3 nucleotides: TGTGCCAGCAGCTTACCGGGGCGCGGGGAGCTGTTTTTT. It codes for CASSLPGRGELFF.

The rearrangement joins TRBV7-2 to TRBJ2-1, with D possibly being TRBD2 (5 bases). The CDR3 is made up of 11 amino acids. Per the germline V gene, CDR1 is SGHTA and CDR2 is FQGNSA. Trimming removed 11 bases at V and 0 bases at J, with 5 bases between. CDR3 loop: CAGSSYNEQFF. The DNA of the CDR3 is TGTGCCGGGAGCTCCTACAATGAGCAGTTCTTC.

V gene TRBV4-3 combines with J gene TRBJ2-7; a weak D match, TRBD2 (6 bases). Trimming left V 3 bases short and J 2 bases short, with 26 bases between. Germline assignment: CDR1 LGHNA and CDR2 YSLEER. The CDR3 has 19 residues. The chain's CDR3 is CASSHKVEGSGSTPYEQYF. CDR3 in DNA: TGCGCCAGCAGCCACAAAGTGGAGGGGAGCGGTAGTACCCCCTACGAGCAGTACTTC.

This clonotype occurred a few times. The rearrangement links TRBV20-1 to TRBJ2-5; TRBD1 aligns across 8 bases. The CDR3 length is 14 residues. Per the germline V gene, CDR1 is DFQATT and CDR2 is SNEGSKA (reference sequence). After removal of 5 bases from V and 4 bases from J, the junction contained 9 bases not matched to a gene. The CDR3 loop is CSAGQGTGGETQYF. The CDR3 coding sequence is TGCAGTGCTGGCCAAGGCACAGGGGGAGAGACCCAGTACTTC.

The chain joins TRBV7-2 to TRBJ2-2; 8 bases are a match to TRBD2. The V segment lost 5 bases and the J segment 1 base; nucleotides outside the gene matches: 6. The CDR3 totals 16 residues. The V gene's germline CDR1 is SGHTA and CDR2 FQGNSA. The CDR3 DNA sequence: TGTGCCAGCAGCCCAAGGACTAGCAGGAACACCGGGGAGCTGTTTTTT. Translating it yields CASSPRTSRNTGELFF.

The rearrangement uses TRBV9 and TRBJ2-5; no firm D call. Germline CDR1 SGDLS, CDR2 YYNGEE. The CDR3 is made up of 14 amino acids. Trimming took off 4 bases at V and 7 bases at J, with 17 bases between the two ends. The CDR3 sequence is CASSPESSRATQYF. The CDR3, as DNA: TGTGCCAGCAGCCCGGAGAGTTCTAGGGCGACCCAGTACTTC.

In this sample, this clonotype is medium-sized. This chain connects TRBV20-1 to TRBJ2-6; 9 nucleotides line up with TRBD1. The germline CDR1 and CDR2 sequences are DFQATT and SNEGSKA (reference sequence). This CDR3 region has 16 residues. V gave up 2 bases and J gave up 2 bases; unmatched junction bases: 4. Here the CDR3 reads CSARNRGRPGANVLTF. CDR3 DNA: TGCAGTGCTAGAAACAGGGGGCGACCTGGGGCCAACGTCCTGACTTTC.

V gene TRBV20-1 combines with J gene TRBJ2-7; TRBD2 matches at 14 bases. The CDR3 is 15 residues long. The germline CDR1 and CDR2 sequences are DFQATT and SNEGSKA (reference sequence). Trimming at V came to 1 base and at J to 7 bases, leaving 6 bases not matched to a gene. CDR3 protein: CSARVGTSGRGEQYF. CDR3 bases: TGCAGTGCTAGAGTCGGGACTAGCGGGAGAGGTGAGCAGTACTTC.

The sample holds a few counts of this clonotype. The chain combines TRBV7-9 with TRBJ2-5; TRBD1 matches at 11 bases. J lost 5 bases, V lost 5 bases, and 4 bases had no gene match. CDR3 size: 14 residues. Germline loops: CDR1 SEHNR, CDR2 FQNEAQ (reference sequence). The CDR3 DNA sequence: TGTGCCAGCAGCCAGGACAGGGGGCGGGAGACCCAGTACTTC. Translating gives CASSQDRGRETQYF.

The J gene is TRBJ2-4, the V gene TRBV20-1; the D gene is possibly TRBD1 (5 bases). Between the trimmed V and J ends, which lost 3 bases and 1 base, there was a span of 13 bases. Looked up from germline, CDR1 is DFQATT and CDR2 is SNEGSKA (reference sequence). The CDR3 has 15 residues. CDR3 DNA sequence: TGCAGTGCTAGTGCAGGGCACCGGGCCAAAAACATTCAGTACTTC. Its translation: CSASAGHRAKNIQYF.

This clonotype was observed a handful of times. The chain links TRBV7-3 to TRBJ2-1; D gene ambiguous. Germline V gene data show CDR1 as SGHTA and CDR2 as FQGTGA. The CDR3 runs to 16 residues. V gave up 2 bases and J gave up 0 bases, with 11 bases separating them. The CDR3 loop reads CASSLGPTPSYNEQFF. For the CDR3, the DNA is TGTGCCAGCAGCTTAGGGCCAACACCCTCCTACAATGAGCAGTTCTTC.

This clonotype was counted between two and nine times. The CDR3 loop reads CASSLVGDYDNEQFF. CDR3 nucleotides: TGTGCCAGCAGCTTAGTCGGTGACTACGACAATGAGCAGTTCTTC. This chain links TRBV7-9 with TRBJ2-1, with D possibly matching TRBD2 (5 bases). The germline CDR1 and CDR2 sequences are SEHNR and FQNEAQ (reference sequence). The CDR3 covers 15 residues. The ends were cut back, 1 base at V and 5 bases at J, with 12 bases in the middle.

This chain links TRBV7-2 with TRBJ2-6; D might be TRBD1 or TRBD2, each matching 6 bases. From germline, CDR1 is SGHTA and CDR2 FQGNSA. CDR3 length: 18 amino acids. The ends were cut back, 1 base at V and 1 base at J, with 14 bases in the middle. CDR3 in amino acids: CASSLDGGYRSGANVLTF. The CDR3 DNA sequence: TGTGCCAGCAGCTTAGACGGGGGCTATAGGTCTGGGGCCAACGTCCTGACTTTC. Supplemented by reference TRBV7-2 and TRBJ2-6, the full variable domain reads GAGVSQSPSNKVTEKGKDVELRCDPISGHTALYWYRQSLGQGLEFLIYFQGNSAPDKSGLPSDRFSAERTGGSVSTLTIQRTQQEDSAVYLCASSLDGGYRSGANVLTFGAGSRLTVL.

The rearrangement uses TRBV20-1 and TRBJ1-1, with a weak D call TRBD1 (6 bases). In germline, CDR1 is DFQATT, CDR2 SNEGSKA (reference sequence). CDR3 length: 15 residues. V was shortened by 1 base and J by 6 bases, with 18 bases between the two germline ends. CDR3 amino acids: CSARVTGPRPAEAFF. CDR3 in DNA: TGCAGTGCTAGAGTTACAGGGCCCAGGCCCGCTGAAGCTTTCTTT.

This clonotype was observed a few times. J is TRBJ1-2 and V is TRBV6-1, with D possibly matching TRBD1 (6 bases). V gave up 7 bases and J gave up 6 bases, with 18 bases separating them. The CDR3 is 14 residues long. The V gene's germline CDR1 is MNHNS and CDR2 SASEGT. The CDR3 is CASKITGQSDGYTF. As DNA, the CDR3 is TGTGCCAGCAAAATCACCGGACAGTCAGATGGCTACACCTTC.

This clonotype was counted between two and nine times. J is TRBJ1-5 and V is TRBV6-5, with 7 bases matching TRBD1. The trim removed 2 bases at V and 4 bases at J, leaving 5 bases unmatched. CDR3 length: 15 amino acids. Germline CDR1 is MNHEY and CDR2 is SVGAGI. The CDR3 spells CASSYDRDGNQPQHF. CDR3 sequence (DNA): TGTGCCAGCAGTTACGACAGGGATGGGAATCAGCCCCAGCATTTT.

This chain joins TRBV7-6 and TRBJ2-7; maybe TRBD1 (6 bases). There are 15 residues in the CDR3. Deletions cut 5 bases from V and 2 bases from J, with 16 bases between. Germline V gene lookup returns CDR1 SGHVS and CDR2 FNYEAQ. CDR3 coding DNA: TGTGCCAGCAGCCAAATTACGGGACAAGCCTACGAGCAGTACTTC. Translated, it gives CASSQITGQAYEQYF. The full variable domain, completed using reference TRBV7-6 and TRBJ2-7, is GAGVSQSPRYKVTKRGQDVALRCDPISGHVSLYWYRQALGQGPEFLTYFNYEAQQDKSGLPNDRFSAERPEGSISTLTIQRTEQRDSAMYRCASSQITGQAYEQYFGPGTRLTVT.

This clonotype has only a few counts. The chain carries TRBV7-2 and TRBJ1-2; no clear D. From germline, CDR1 is SGHTA and CDR2 FQGNSA. The CDR3 runs 14 residues. The V end lost 3 bases, the J end lost 1 base, and 9 bases lay between the germline ends. CDR3 residues: CASSLAGDNYGYTF. The CDR3 DNA sequence: TGTGCCAGCAGCTTGGCGGGAGATAACTATGGCTACACCTTC.

This clonotype turned up a few times. The rearrangement joins TRBV20-1 to TRBJ2-3; 7 bases agree with TRBD1. Germline V gene data show CDR1 as DFQATT and CDR2 as SNEGSKA (reference sequence). This CDR3 is built from 14 residues. J was trimmed by 6 bases and V by 3 bases; bases with no gene match: 9. CDR3: CSARGDSALDTQYF. The CDR3 nucleotides are TGCAGTGCTAGGGGGGACAGTGCTCTGGATACGCAGTATTTT.